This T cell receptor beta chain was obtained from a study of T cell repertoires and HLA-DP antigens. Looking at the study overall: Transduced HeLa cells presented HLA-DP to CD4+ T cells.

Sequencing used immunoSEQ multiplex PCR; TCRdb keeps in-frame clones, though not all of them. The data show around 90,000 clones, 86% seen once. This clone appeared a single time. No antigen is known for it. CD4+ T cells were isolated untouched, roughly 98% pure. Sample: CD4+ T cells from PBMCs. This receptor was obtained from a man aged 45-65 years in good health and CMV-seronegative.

In DNA form, the CDR3 reads TGTGCCAGTAGCCCGACAGGGAACCAGCCCCAGCATTTT. Translating gives CASSPTGNQPQHF. The J gene is TRBJ1-5, the V gene TRBV19; TRBD1 matches 7 bases. V trimming: 6 bases; J trimming: 7 bases; junction bases outside the gene matches: 6. The CDR3 covers 13 residues. Germline V gives CDR1 LNHDA, CDR2 SQIVND (reference sequence).